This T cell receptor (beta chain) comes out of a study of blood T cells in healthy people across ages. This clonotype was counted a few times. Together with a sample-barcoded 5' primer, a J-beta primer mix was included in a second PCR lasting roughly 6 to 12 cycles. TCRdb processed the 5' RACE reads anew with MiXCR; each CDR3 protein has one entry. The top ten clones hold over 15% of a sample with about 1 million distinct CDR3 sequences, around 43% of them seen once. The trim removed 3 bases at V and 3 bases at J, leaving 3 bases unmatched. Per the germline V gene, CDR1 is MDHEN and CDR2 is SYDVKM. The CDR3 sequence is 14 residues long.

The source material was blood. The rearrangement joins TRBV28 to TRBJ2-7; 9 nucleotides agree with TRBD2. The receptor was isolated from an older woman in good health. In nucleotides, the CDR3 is TGTGCCAGCAGTTTTAATAGCGGGAGCTACGAGCAGTACTTC. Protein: CASSFNSGSYEQYF. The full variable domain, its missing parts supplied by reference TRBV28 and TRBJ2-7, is DVKVTQSSRYLVKRTGEKVFLECVQDMDHENMFWYRQDPGLGLRLIYFSYDVKMKEKGDIPEGYSVSREKKERFSLILESASTNQTSMYLCASSFNSGSYEQYFGPGTRLTVT.